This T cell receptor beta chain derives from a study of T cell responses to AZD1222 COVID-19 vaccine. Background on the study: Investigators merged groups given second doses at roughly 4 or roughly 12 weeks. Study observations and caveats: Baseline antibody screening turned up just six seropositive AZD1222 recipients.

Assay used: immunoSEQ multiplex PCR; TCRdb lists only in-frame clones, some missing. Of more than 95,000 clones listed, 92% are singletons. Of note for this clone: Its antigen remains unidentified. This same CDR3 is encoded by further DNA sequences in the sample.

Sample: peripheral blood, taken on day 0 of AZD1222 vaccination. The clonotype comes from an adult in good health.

Here the CDR3 reads CASSQGGNYGYTF. The CDR3 nucleotides are TGTGCCAGCAGCCAAGGGGGAAACTATGGCTACACCTTC. V gene TRBV14 combines with J gene TRBJ1-2, with unresolved D. The length of the CDR3 is 13 residues. V gave up 1 base and J gave up 2 bases, with 5 bases separating them. Per the germline V gene, CDR1 is SGHDN and CDR2 is FVKESK. Full variable domain (remainder filled in from reference TRBV14 and TRBJ1-2): EAGVTQFPSHSVIEKGQTVTLRCDPISGHDNLYWYRRVMGKEIKFLLHFVKESKQDESGMPNNRFLAERTGGTYSTLKVQPAELEDSGVYFCASSQGGNYGYTFGSGTRLTVV.